This T cell receptor beta chain was captured by sequencing in a study of CD4+ T cells in melanoma. Notes on the study in general: CD8+ T cell, macrophage and B cell function reportedly correlated with neoantigen-specific CD4+ T cells.

A word on this clone: As yet, its antigen is unknown.

Measured with immunoSEQ multiplex PCR; TCRdb has only the in-frame clones, and not every one. Among several thousand clones listed, about 61% were seen once. The specimen sequenced was cells from a culture (not recorded whether cultured in vitro). The sequence derives from a human donor with melanoma.

The DNA of the CDR3 is TGCAGCGTGATCGAGACAGGGGGCAATCAGCCCCAGCATTTT. It yields the protein CSVIETGGNQPQHF. J is TRBJ1-5 and V is TRBV29-1; 8 bases fit TRBD1. CDR1 and CDR2 from the germline V gene are SQVTM and ANQGSEA. This CDR3 has 14 residues. V dropped 6 bases and J dropped 2; count of bases not matched to a gene: 6. Drawing the rest from reference TRBV29-1 and TRBJ1-5, the complete variable domain is SAVISQKPSRDICQRGTSLTIQCQVDSQVTMMFWYRQQPGQSLTLIATANQGSEATYESGFVIDKFPISRPNLTFSTLTVSNMSPEDSSIYLCSVIETGGNQPQHFGDGTRLSIL.